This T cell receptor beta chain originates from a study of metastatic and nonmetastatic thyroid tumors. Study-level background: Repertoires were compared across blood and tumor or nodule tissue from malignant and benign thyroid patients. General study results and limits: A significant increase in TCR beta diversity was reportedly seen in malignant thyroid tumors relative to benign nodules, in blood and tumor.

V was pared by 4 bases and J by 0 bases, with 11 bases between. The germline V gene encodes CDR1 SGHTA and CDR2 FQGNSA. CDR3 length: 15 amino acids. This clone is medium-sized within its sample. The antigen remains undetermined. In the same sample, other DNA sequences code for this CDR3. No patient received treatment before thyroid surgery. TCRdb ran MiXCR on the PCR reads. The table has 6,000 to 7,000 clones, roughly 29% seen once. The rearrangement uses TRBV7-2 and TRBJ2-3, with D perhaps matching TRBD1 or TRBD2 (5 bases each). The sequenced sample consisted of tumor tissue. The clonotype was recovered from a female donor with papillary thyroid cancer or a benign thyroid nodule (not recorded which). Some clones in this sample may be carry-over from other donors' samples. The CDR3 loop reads CASSYRTGSTDTQYF. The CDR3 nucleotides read TGTGCCAGCAGCTACAGGACTGGTAGCACAGATACGCAGTATTTT. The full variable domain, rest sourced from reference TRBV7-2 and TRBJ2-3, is GAGVSQSPSNKVTEKGKDVELRCDPISGHTALYWYRQSLGQGLEFLIYFQGNSAPDKSGLPSDRFSAERTGGSVSTLTIQRTQQEDSAVYLCASSYRTGSTDTQYFGPGTRLTVL.